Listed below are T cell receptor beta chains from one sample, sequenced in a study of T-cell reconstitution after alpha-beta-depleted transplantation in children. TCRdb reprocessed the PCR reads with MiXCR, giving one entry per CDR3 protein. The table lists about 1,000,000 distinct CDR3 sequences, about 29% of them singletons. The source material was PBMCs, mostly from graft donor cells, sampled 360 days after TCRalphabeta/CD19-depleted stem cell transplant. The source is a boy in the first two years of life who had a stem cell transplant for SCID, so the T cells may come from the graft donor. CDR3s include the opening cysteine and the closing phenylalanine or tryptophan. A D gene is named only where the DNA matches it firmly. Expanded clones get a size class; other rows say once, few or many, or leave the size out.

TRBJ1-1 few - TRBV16 CASSQSGQTNTEAFF TGTGCCAGCAGCCAATCGGGGCAGACGAACACTGAAGCTTTCTTT
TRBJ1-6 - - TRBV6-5 CASSRDGENSPLHF TGTGCCAGCAGCCGGGACGGGGAGAATTCACCCCTCCACTTT
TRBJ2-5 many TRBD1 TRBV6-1 CASSDRGRNNQETQYF TGTGCCAGCAGTGACAGGGGGCGAAACAACCAAGAGACCCAGTACTTC
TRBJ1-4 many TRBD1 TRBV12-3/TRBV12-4 CASRGQADGDELFF TGTGCCAGCAGGGGACAGGCCGACGGGGATGAACTGTTTTTT
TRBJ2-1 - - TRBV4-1 CASSGGHSIDEQFF TGCGCCAGCAGCGGGGGACATTCCATCGATGAGCAGTTCTTC
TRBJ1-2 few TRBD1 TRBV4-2 CASSQVGTGANGYTF TGTGCCAGCAGCCAAGTTGGGACAGGGGCGAATGGCTACACCTTC
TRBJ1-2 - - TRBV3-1 CASSQWGVDYGYTF TGTGCCAGCAGCCAGTGGGGGGTTGACTATGGCTACACCTTC
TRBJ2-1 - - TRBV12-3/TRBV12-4 CASSLRGNLLSEQFF TGTGCCAGCAGTTTACGCGGTAATCTCCTCAGTGAGCAGTTCTTC
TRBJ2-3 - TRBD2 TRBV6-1 CASRRLAGSPDTQYF TGTGCCAGCAGGCGACTAGCGGGGAGTCCAGATACGCAGTATTTT
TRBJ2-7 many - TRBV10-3 CAISIGTSYEQYF TGTGCCATCAGTATTGGGACCTCCTACGAGCAGTACTTC
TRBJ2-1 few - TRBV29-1 CSGGRGANEQFF TGCAGCGGAGGACGGGGGGCCAATGAGCAGTTCTTC
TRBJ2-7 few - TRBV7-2 CASSSSGVQYF TGTGCCAGCAGCTCCTCAGGGGTGCAGTACTTC
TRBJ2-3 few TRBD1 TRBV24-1 CAISPGQPPDTQYF TGTGCCATAAGTCCGGGACAGCCACCAGATACGCAGTATTTT
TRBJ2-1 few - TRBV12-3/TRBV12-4 CASSLSGAFRDEQFF TGTGCCAGCAGTTTATCTGGGGCGTTTAGAGATGAGCAGTTCTTC
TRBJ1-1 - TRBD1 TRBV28 CASSFYRGAGTEAFF TGTGCCAGCAGTTTTTACAGGGGTGCTGGGACTGAAGCTTTCTTT
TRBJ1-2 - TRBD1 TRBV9 CASSLQGGFNYGYTF TGTGCCAGCAGCCTTCAGGGGGGGTTCAACTATGGCTACACCTTC
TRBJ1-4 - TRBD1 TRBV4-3 CASSQTDRDWEGKLFF TGCGCCAGCAGCCAAACCGACAGGGATTGGGAAGGAAAACTGTTTTTT
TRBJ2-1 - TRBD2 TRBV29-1 CSVEDIAGTSYNEQFF TGCAGCGTTGAAGATATAGCGGGGACTTCCTACAATGAGCAGTTCTTC
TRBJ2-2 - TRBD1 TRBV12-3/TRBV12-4 CASSPAGGFTGELFF TGTGCCAGCTCACCAGCAGGGGGATTCACCGGGGAGCTGTTTTTT
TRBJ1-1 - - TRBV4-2 CASSQPGALLTEAFF TGTGCCAGCAGCCAACCGGGGGCGCTTTTGACTGAAGCTTTCTTT
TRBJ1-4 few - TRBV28 CASSSRLGKLFF TGTGCCAGCAGTTCTCGCCTGGGAAAACTGTTTTTT
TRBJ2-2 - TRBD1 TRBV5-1 CASSFRQGTTGELFF TGCGCCAGCAGCTTTAGACAGGGGACCACCGGGGAGCTGTTTTTT
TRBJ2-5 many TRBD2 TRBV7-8 CASSLRTRPQETQYF TGTGCCAGCAGCTTGCGGACTAGACCCCAAGAGACCCAGTACTTC
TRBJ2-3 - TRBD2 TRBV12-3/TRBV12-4 CASSPQWGLQTDTQYF TGTGCCAGCAGTCCCCAATGGGGACTACAAACAGATACGCAGTATTTT
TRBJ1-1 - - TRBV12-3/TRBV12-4 CASSYQSLPAEAFF TGTGCCAGCAGCTATCAGTCCCTTCCGGCTGAAGCTTTCTTT
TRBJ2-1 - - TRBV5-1 CASSWDWNEQFF TGCGCCAGCAGCTGGGACTGGAATGAGCAGTTCTTC
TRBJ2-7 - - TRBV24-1 CAPALVRGSYEQYF TGTGCCCCCGCACTCGTCCGGGGTTCCTACGAGCAGTACTTC
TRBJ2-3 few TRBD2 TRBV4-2 CASSQDRSLAGGRTDTQYF TGTGCCAGCAGCCAAGATCGAAGCCTAGCGGGGGGACGGACAGATACGCAGTATTTT
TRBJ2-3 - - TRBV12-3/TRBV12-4 CASTPLAIWRDTQYF TGTGCCAGCACCCCTTTGGCGATCTGGAGGGATACGCAGTATTTT
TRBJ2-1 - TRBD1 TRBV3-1 CASSQSDRGHNEQFF TGTGCCAGCAGCCAATCGGACAGGGGGCACAATGAGCAGTTCTTC
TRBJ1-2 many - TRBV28 CASSLAGARGYTF TGTGCCAGCAGTTTAGCGGGGGCGAGGGGCTACACCTTC
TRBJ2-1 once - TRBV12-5 CASGGGTVDEQFF TGTGCTAGTGGTGGCGGGACGGTGGATGAGCAGTTCTTC
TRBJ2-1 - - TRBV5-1 CASSLALQSSYNEQFF TGCGCCAGCAGCTTGGCCCTTCAGAGCTCCTACAATGAGCAGTTCTTC
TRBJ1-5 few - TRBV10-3 CAISEVGPGRSIGNQPQHF TGTGCCATCAGTGAGGTAGGGCCAGGGCGGTCCATCGGCAATCAGCCCCAGCATTTT
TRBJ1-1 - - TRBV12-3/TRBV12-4 CASSTSWTGGPKAFF -
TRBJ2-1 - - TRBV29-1 CSVEEGRGRGEQFF TGCAGCGTTGAAGAGGGCAGGGGGAGGGGTGAGCAGTTCTTC
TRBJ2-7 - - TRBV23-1 CASSNKVYEQYF TGCGCCAGCAGTAACAAGGTCTACGAGCAGTACTTC
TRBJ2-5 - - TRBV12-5 CASGLFGAERSQETQYF TGTGCTAGTGGTTTGTTCGGGGCAGAGCGTTCCCAAGAGACCCAGTACTTC
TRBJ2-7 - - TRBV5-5 CASSRTALSYEQYF TGTGCCAGCAGCCGGACTGCCCTCTCCTACGAGCAGTACTTC
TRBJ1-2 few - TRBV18 CASSPTGDTARPNYGYTF TGTGCCAGCTCACCAACCGGGGACACCGCCAGACCTAACTATGGCTACACCTTC
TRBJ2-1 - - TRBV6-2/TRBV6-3 CASSTNGGSDEQFF TGTGCCAGCAGCACAAATGGGGGGTCTGATGAGCAGTTCTTC
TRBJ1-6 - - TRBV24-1 CATSDFPPTEGNSPLHF TGTGCCACCAGTGATTTCCCACCCACCGAGGGGAATTCACCCCTCCACTTT
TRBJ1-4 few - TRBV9 CASSRSGGATNEKLFF TGTGCCAGCAGCCGCTCTGGCGGTGCAACTAATGAAAAACTGTTTTTT
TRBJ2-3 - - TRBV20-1 CSAATGSLTDTQYF TGCAGTGCTGCTACAGGGTCACTCACAGATACGCAGTATTTT
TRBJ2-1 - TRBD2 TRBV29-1 CSVGGLAARSYNEQFF TGCAGCGTTGGTGGGCTAGCGGCGCGCTCCTACAATGAGCAGTTCTTC
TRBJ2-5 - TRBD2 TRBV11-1 CASSLFGPAGVSETQYF TGTGCCAGCAGCTTATTTGGTCCAGCGGGGGTCAGTGAGACCCAGTACTTC
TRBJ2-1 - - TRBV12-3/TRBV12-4 CASTGRVYNEQFF TGTGCCAGCACCGGACGGGTTTACAATGAGCAGTTCTTC
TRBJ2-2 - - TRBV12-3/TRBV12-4 CASSFRTGTTGELFF TGTGCCAGCAGTTTCCGGACTGGCACCACCGGGGAGCTGTTTTTT
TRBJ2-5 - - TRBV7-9 CASSLFHIQETQYF TGTGCCAGCAGCTTATTCCACATCCAAGAGACCCAGTACTTC
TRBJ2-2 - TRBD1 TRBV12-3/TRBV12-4 CASSLKGQASGELFF TGTGCCAGCAGTTTAAAGGGACAGGCGTCCGGGGAGCTGTTTTTT
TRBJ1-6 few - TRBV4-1 CASSRAGNSPLHF TGCGCCAGCAGCCGAGCTGGGAATTCACCCCTCCACTTT
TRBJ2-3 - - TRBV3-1 CASSQDGPYDRGDTQYF TGTGCCAGCAGCCAAGATGGGCCCTACGACCGGGGGGATACGCAGTATTTT
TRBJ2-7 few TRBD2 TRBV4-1 CASSRLAGVYEQYF TGCGCCAGCAGCCGTCTAGCGGGGGTATACGAGCAGTACTTC